The clone carrying this T cell receptor (beta chain) was detected ten times or more. Germline CDR1 reads SGDLS; CDR2 reads YYNGEE. V was pared by 1 base and J by 0 bases, with 13 bases of the junction left unmatched. This CDR3 contains 20 residues. Amplification targeted TCR beta CDR3 regions from RNA transcripts. HTBI primers were the set used in a first-round RT-PCR of the TCR CDR3. TCRdb used MiXCR to reprocess the multiplex PCR reads, holding one entry per CDR3 protein. This sample yields roughly 600,000 distinct CDR3 sequences, of which roughly 15% are seen a single time; about 12% belongs to the top ten. This record belongs to a study of T cells in Graves' hyperthyroidism and ophthalmopathy. Study-level background: Peripheral blood was collected at initial diagnosis, before any treatment.

Sample: blood. The origin of this receptor is a woman in her 50s with Graves' ophthalmopathy. This sequence joins TRBV9 and TRBJ2-1; TRBD2 aligns across 10 bases. The CDR3 reads CASSVPVAGGFQHSYNEQFF. The CDR3 DNA is TGTGCCAGCAGCGTACCAGTAGCGGGAGGTTTTCAGCACTCCTACAATGAGCAGTTCTTC.